This section outlines one T cell receptor beta chain sequence together with its context. The antigen is not known. Germline-derived CDR1 and CDR2 are SGHAT and FQNNGV. The CDR3 is 15 residues long. The V gene lost 0 bases and the J gene lost 6 bases, with 13 bases spanning the gap. This entry comes from a study of OX40 agonist ivuxolimab in advanced cancers. Study-wide background: Three patients got partial responses; one had hepatocellular carcinoma and two had cutaneous melanoma.

Patients with a history of autoimmune disease or on systemic immunosuppression were excluded. The data were produced by immunoSEQ multiplex PCR, yet TCRdb's version contains in-frame clones alone and is incomplete. The sample has more than 60,000 clones; roughly 80% are singletons. General study results and limits: Both CD4+ and CD8+ T cell populations in blood had undergone clonal expansion by week 6 at 0.1 to 3.0 mg/kg.

The TCR originated in an adult with an advanced solid tumor such as melanoma, head and neck, liver or kidney cancer. The material sequenced was CD4+ or CD8+ T cells sorted from blood, taken in a trial of the OX40 agonist ivuxolimab. The chain couples TRBV11-2 to TRBJ2-3; D possibly corresponds to TRBD2 (6 bases). The CDR3 here is CASSLERLASDTQYF. DNA of the CDR3: TGTGCCAGCAGCTTAGAAAGGCTAGCGTCCGATACGCAGTATTTT.